The text below deals with one T cell receptor beta chain. Its specificity is unknown. The CDR3 extends over 14 amino acids. V lost 4 bases and J lost 8; bases outside the gene matches: 7. CDR1 MNHEY and CDR2 SMNVEV come from the germline V gene (reference sequence). This table comes from immunoSEQ multiplex PCR, and its TCRdb copy is limited to in-frame clones, with some not included. The sample consists of approximately 44,000 clones, roughly 76% of them appearing once. Chemo-refractory metastatic non-small-cell lung cancer patients underwent focal radiation alongside CTLA-4 blockade with ipilimumab. This record comes from a study of radiotherapy plus CTLA-4 blockade in lung cancer. Study details: With approximately 30% of patients having disease control, objective responses were seen in approximately 17%. Study-level results: Expansion in blood of tumor-derived TCR clones was seen after radiotherapy plus ipilimumab. The authors reported that early blood T cell clone dynamics, with interferon-beta, best predicted response.

Sample: peripheral blood, taken from a patient treated with radiotherapy plus ipilimumab. This sequence joins TRBV27 and TRBJ2-1; 8 bases match TRBD2. This clonotype originated in a human donor with non-small cell lung cancer who had stable disease on radiotherapy plus ipilimumab. Here the CDR3 DNA reads TGTGCCAGCAGTTACGGGGGGGCTTTAGATGAGCAGTTCTTC. Translated, it gives CASSYGGALDEQFF.